This T cell receptor beta chain originates from a study of blood T cell repertoires in COVID-19. Study details: Specimens from acute and convalescent COVID-19 originated in the United States, Italy and Spain. T cells, B-cell-depleted T cells, or PBMCs supplied cDNA or gDNA.

Comments on this clone: The sample contains more than one DNA sequence encoding this CDR3.

Trimming removed 1 base at V and 3 bases at J, with 7 bases between. The CDR3 is made up of 13 amino acids. The authors' processing: Estimated nucleated cell counts came from reference gene primer amplification. Only in-frame clones appear in the TCRdb table, and some are missing; sequencing was by immunoSEQ multiplex PCR. V and J calls plus clone size are reproduced from that table; the DNA served to infer D and trimming. The sample lists around 21,000 clones, around nine tenths seen once, with around 10% in the top ten. The origin of this receptor is a human donor in a cohort sampled during active COVID-19. This sequence joins TRBV12-3 or TRBV12-4 and TRBJ2-7, with D maybe TRBD1 (5 bases). The source material was peripheral blood. CDR3 sequence: CASSLGQGYEQYF. Here the CDR3 DNA reads TGTGCCAGCAGTTTAGGGCAGGGCTACGAGCAGTACTTC.